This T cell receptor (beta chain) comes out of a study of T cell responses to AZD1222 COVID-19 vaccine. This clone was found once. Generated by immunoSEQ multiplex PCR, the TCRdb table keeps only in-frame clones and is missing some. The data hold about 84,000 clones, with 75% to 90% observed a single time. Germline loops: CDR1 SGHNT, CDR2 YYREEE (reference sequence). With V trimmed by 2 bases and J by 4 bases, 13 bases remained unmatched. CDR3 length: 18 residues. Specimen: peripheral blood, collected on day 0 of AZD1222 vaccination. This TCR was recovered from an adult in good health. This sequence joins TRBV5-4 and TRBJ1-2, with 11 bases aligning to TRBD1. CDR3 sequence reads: CASSFFGTGGLVSYGYTF. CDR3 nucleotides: TGTGCCAGCAGCTTCTTTGGGACAGGGGGTTTAGTTAGCTATGGCTACACCTTC.